This record concerns one T cell receptor beta chain sequence. Sequencing used immunoSEQ multiplex PCR; TCRdb keeps in-frame clones, though not all of them. The sample has about 200,000 clones; almost 85% are singletons. This sample is drawn from a study of blood T cell repertoires in COVID-19. Overall study: Italy, Spain and the United States were the sources of the convalescent and acute COVID-19 samples. The analysed material was cDNA or gDNA that came from T cells, B-cell-depleted T cells, or PBMCs.

The V end was cut by 0 bases, the J end by 6 bases, with 6 bases between. The CDR3 consists of 13 residues. Germline V gene lookup returns CDR1 MRHNA and CDR2 SNTAGT. The receptor was derived from a woman between 35 and 50 years old with acute or convalescent COVID-19. The V call is TRBV6-4, the J call TRBJ2-1; D is unclear. The sequenced sample consisted of peripheral blood. The CDR3, as DNA: TGTGCCAGCAGTGACTCACCGGGCAATGAGCAGTTCTTC. It codes for CASSDSPGNEQFF.